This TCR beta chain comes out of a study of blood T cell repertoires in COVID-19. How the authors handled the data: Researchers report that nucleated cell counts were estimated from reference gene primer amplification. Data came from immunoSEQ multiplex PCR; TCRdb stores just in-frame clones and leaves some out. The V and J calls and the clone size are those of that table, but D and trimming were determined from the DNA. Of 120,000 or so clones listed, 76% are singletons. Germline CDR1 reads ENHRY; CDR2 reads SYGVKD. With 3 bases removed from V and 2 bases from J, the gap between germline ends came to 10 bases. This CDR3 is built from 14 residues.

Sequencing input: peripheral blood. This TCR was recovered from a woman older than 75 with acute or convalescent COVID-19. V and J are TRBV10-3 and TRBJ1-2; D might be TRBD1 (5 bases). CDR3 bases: TGTGCCATCAGTGACAGGGCCTCCAACTATGGCTACACCTTC. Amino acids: CAISDRASNYGYTF.